This note documents a single TCR beta chain sequence. Its antigen remains unknown. This specimen belongs to a study of CD8 T cells in ankylosing spondylitis. A single record per CDR3 protein comes from TCRdb applying MiXCR to the 5' RACE reads. Of a few hundred thousand distinct CDR3 sequences in the sample, about 20% were seen once. V was pared by 6 bases and J by 8 bases, with 7 bases between. This CDR3 is 11 amino acids long. Study-wide results and caveats: Seemingly characteristic of ankylosing spondylitis blood was a TCR beta motif consisting of 7 or 8 highly homologous variants. Disease-linked clones were found to be CD8+ and relatively rare in peripheral blood. The clones that were linked to disease were reported to be significantly enriched in matched synovial fluid samples from ankylosing spondylitis patients.

The TCR originated in a male donor with ankylosing spondylitis or in good health (not recorded which). The rearrangement links TRBV12-3 or TRBV12-4 to TRBJ2-2; tentative D call: TRBD1 (5 bases). Sequences were obtained from blood, either unsorted or a sorted T cell fraction (not recorded which). CDR3 bases: TGTGCCAGCAGGTCAGGGGGGGAGCTGTTTTTT. Amino acids: CASRSGGELFF.